The 32 T cell receptor beta chains below come from one sample, sequenced in a study of shared T cell receptors in the human thymus (dated by TCRdb to the early 2020s). The library was built by means of the immunoSEQ multiplex PCR assay. What TCRdb holds here is the immuneACCESS table cut down to in-frame rearrangements. Part of the clones is not present; checked against another copy, under half of the missing clones reflect an unresolved V gene, and the others are unexplained. Recorded for this sample are about 660,000 clones; roughly 88% of them occurred a single time. Of the sample, about 0.01% is held by the ten largest clones. These same data were also listed under a study on human thymus T cells.

The sample was thymocytes. The receptors here all came from a boy in the first two years of life with a congenital heart defect. Donor details come from another sample of the same person, matched by shared clones.

V usage is TRBV6-1 and J usage is TRBJ1-4, with 7 bases fitting TRBD1. Germline V gene sequence: CDR1 MNHNS, CDR2 SASEGT. The CDR3 loop spans 14 amino acids. Trimming at V came to 5 bases and at J to 5 bases, leaving 5 bases not matched to a gene. For the CDR3, the DNA is TGTGCCAGCAGTTCCAGGGGGATGAATGAAAAACTGTTTTTT. It encodes CASSSRGMNEKLFF.

The rearrangement links TRBV4-2 to TRBJ1-5; TRBD1 matches at 9 bases. This CDR3 is 19 amino acids long. Germline CDR1 LGHNA, CDR2 YNFKEQ. The V segment lost 4 bases and the J segment 2 bases; nucleotides outside the gene matches: 15. CDR3 sequence reads: CASSLKLERDREGNQPQHF. Here the CDR3 DNA reads TGTGCCAGCAGCCTCAAGCTTGAACGGGACAGGGAGGGCAATCAGCCCCAGCATTTT.

J is TRBJ2-3 and V is TRBV27, with D tentatively TRBD2 (5 bases). Trimming took off 6 bases at V and 3 bases at J, with 16 bases between the two ends. This CDR3 spans 15 amino acids. The germline V gene encodes CDR1 MNHEY and CDR2 SMNVEV (reference sequence). The chain's CDR3 is CASSTGMPTTDTQYF. CDR3 DNA sequence: TGTGCCAGCAGCACCGGGATGCCCACTACAGATACGCAGTATTTT.

The chain uses TRBV27 and TRBJ2-1; TRBD2 agrees at 12 bases. Trimming removed 2 bases from V and 9 bases from J; junction bases left unmatched: 14. The germline V gene has CDR1 MNHEY and CDR2 SMNVEV (reference sequence). CDR3 length: 18 amino acids. Here the CDR3 reads CASSLARRRLAGAREQFF. In nucleotides, the CDR3 is TGTGCCAGCAGTTTAGCCCGCCGCCGACTAGCGGGAGCTCGTGAGCAGTTCTTC.

The J gene is TRBJ2-2, the V gene TRBV28; TRBD2 matches 10 bases. V was pared by 4 bases and J by 7 bases, with 6 bases of the junction left unmatched. The CDR3 covers 15 residues. Germline V gene lookup returns CDR1 MDHEN and CDR2 SYDVKM. As DNA, the CDR3 is TGTGCCAGCAGTTCTAGCGGGAGTTTGGTCGGGGAGCTGTTTTTT. It specifies CASSSSGSLVGELFF.

DNA for the CDR3: TGTGCCAGCAGTTTAGGGAGCGGAAGATCCTACGAGCAGTACTTC. This translates into CASSLGSGRSYEQYF. The V call is TRBV27, the J call TRBJ2-7, with D maybe TRBD2 (5 bases). Germline V lookup: CDR1 MNHEY, CDR2 SMNVEV (reference sequence). This CDR3 spans 15 amino acids. V gave up 2 bases and J gave up 1 base, with 12 bases separating them.

The rearrangement links TRBV5-5 to TRBJ2-7, with TRBD2 matching over 11 bases. With 4 bases clipped from V and 2 bases from J, the junction kept 2 bases outside the gene matches. CDR3 length equals 14 residues. Germline lookup yields CDR1 SGHKS and CDR2 YYEKEE (reference sequence). The CDR3 DNA sequence: TGTGCCAGCAGCCGACTAGCGGGAACCTACGAGCAGTACTTC. Translation: CASSRLAGTYEQYF.

This chain links TRBV7-9 with TRBJ2-1, with a possible D match to TRBD1 (5 bases). In germline, CDR1 is SEHNR, CDR2 FQNEAQ (reference sequence). Between the trimmed V and J ends, which lost 4 bases and 8 bases, there was a span of 9 bases. The CDR3 covers 12 residues. The CDR3 region has the DNA TGTGCCAGCAGCTCCGTAGGGGATGAGCAGTTCTTC. Protein: CASSSVGDEQFF.

In its sample, this clone was seen a few times. The CDR3 is CASSLRRQEQFF. DNA of the CDR3: TGCGCCAGCAGCTTGAGGAGGCAAGAGCAGTTCTTC. The chain recombines TRBV5-1 with TRBJ2-1, with D possibly TRBD2 on 5 matching bases. The V end was cut by 1 base, the J end by 10 bases, with 9 bases between. Germline values: CDR1 SGHRS, CDR2 YFSETQ. This CDR3 has 12 residues.

The chain is built from TRBV7-2 and TRBJ2-5, with TRBD2 identical over 14 bases. The V gene end was trimmed by 1 base and the J gene end by 4 bases; junction bases not matched to a gene: 8. CDR3 length: 18 amino acids. Germline assignment: CDR1 SGHTA and CDR2 FQGNSA. The CDR3 bases are TGTGCCAGCAGCTTAGAAGAGTATGGACTAGCGGGAGGAGAGACCCAGTACTTC. Amino acids: CASSLEEYGLAGGETQYF.

CDR3 protein: CASSDQPRDRAFAYEQYF. CDR3 DNA: TGTGCCAGCAGTGATCAACCCCGGGACAGGGCATTCGCCTACGAGCAGTACTTC. The chain recombines TRBV28 with TRBJ2-7; TRBD1 agrees at 9 bases. The ends lost 5 bases at V and 2 bases at J; junction bases unmatched: 16. The length of the CDR3 is 18 residues. The germline V gene has CDR1 MDHEN and CDR2 SYDVKM.

This clone appeared a few times. The chain links TRBV2 to TRBJ1-1, with 7 bases aligning to TRBD1. The CDR3 length is 12 residues. Trimming at V came to 5 bases and at J to 7 bases, leaving 4 bases not matched to a gene. Germline assignment: CDR1 SNHLY and CDR2 FYNNEI. The chain's CDR3 is CASSSRDSEAFF. The CDR3, as DNA: TGTGCCAGCAGTTCCCGGGACAGTGAAGCTTTCTTT.

Only one count was recorded for this clone. J is TRBJ2-5 and V is TRBV7-2; D is perhaps TRBD1 (5 bases). Between the trimmed V and J ends, which lost 4 bases and 3 bases, there was a span of 9 bases. The germline V gene has CDR1 SGHTA and CDR2 FQGNSA. This CDR3 has 13 residues. The CDR3 nucleotides read TGTGCCAGCAGCTGGGGCCGGGAAGAGACCCAGTACTTC. Protein sequence: CASSWGREETQYF.

The chain is built from TRBV21-1 and TRBJ2-4; the table's TRBD2 call for D was not verified on the DNA. TRBV21-1 is a recognized pseudogene. CDR3 length: 16 amino acids. DNA of the CDR3: TGTGCCAGCAGCAAAGCACTAGCGGGAGGAAGGAACATTCAGTACTTC. Translated: CASSKALAGGRNIQYF.

The rearrangement uses TRBV7-2 and TRBJ1-5; 12 nucleotides agree with TRBD1. This CDR3 is built from 18 residues. CDR1 is SGHTA, CDR2 FQGNSA, per germline. V gave up 5 bases and J gave up 0 bases; unmatched junction bases: 8. The CDR3 sequence: CASSLTGTGGDSNQPQHF. CDR3 DNA: TGTGCCAGCAGCCTTACCGGGACAGGGGGCGATAGCAATCAGCCCCAGCATTTT.

The CDR3 bases are TGTGCCAGCAGCTTGACAGGACCAAATTCACCCCTCCACTTT. The encoded protein is CASSLTGPNSPLHF. The gene calls are TRBV7-9 and TRBJ1-6; the D gene is possibly TRBD1 (6 bases). With 3 bases removed from V and 7 bases from J, the gap between germline ends came to 10 bases. Germline V gives CDR1 SEHNR, CDR2 FQNEAQ (reference sequence). The CDR3 spans 14 residues.

J is TRBJ1-2 and V is TRBV7-9; 7 positions match TRBD1. CDR1 is SEHNR and CDR2 is FQNEAQ in the germline V gene (reference sequence). J gave up 8 bases and V 2 bases, and 5 bases lay outside the gene matches. CDR3 length: 13 residues. CDR3: CASSLTTGYGYTF. In DNA, the CDR3 is TGTGCCAGCAGCTTAACGACAGGGTACGGCTACACCTTC.

The rearrangement uses TRBV14 and TRBJ2-2; D possibly corresponds to TRBD2 (5 bases). From germline, CDR1 is SGHDN and CDR2 FVKESK. V was pared by 8 bases and J by 0 bases, with 16 bases between. The CDR3 has 16 amino acids. The CDR3 coding sequence is TGTGCCAGCCGGGGAAAGGAACATTCGAACACCGGGGAGCTGTTTTTT. Residues: CASRGKEHSNTGELFF.

The gene calls are TRBV11-2 and TRBJ1-1; D is possibly TRBD1 (5 bases). Trimming removed 0 bases at V and 5 bases at J, with 25 bases between. The CDR3 is 19 residues long. CDR1 is SGHAT and CDR2 is FQNNGV in the germline V gene. The CDR3 protein is CASSLERRGPRGVLTEAFF. CDR3 nucleotides: TGTGCCAGCAGCTTAGAGAGACGGGGACCGCGGGGGGTCCTTACTGAAGCTTTCTTT.

This sequence joins TRBV5-1 and TRBJ2-1; 10 bases agree with TRBD2. Germline V gene data show CDR1 as SGHRS and CDR2 as YFSETQ. The CDR3 contains 17 residues. V trimming: 3 bases; J trimming: 0 bases; junction bases outside the gene matches: 6. DNA for the CDR3: TGCGCCAGCAGCTCTAATCCTAGCGGGAGCTCCTACAATGAGCAGTTCTTC. The encoded protein is CASSSNPSGSSYNEQFF.

The gene calls are TRBV18 and TRBJ1-2; maybe TRBD1 (6 bases). Trimming cost V 0 bases and J 3 bases, with 14 bases left between them. Germline values: CDR1 KGHSH, CDR2 LQKENI. CDR3 length: 16 amino acids. CDR3 loop: CASSPPQGPRDYGYTF. The CDR3, as DNA: TGTGCCAGCTCACCACCGCAGGGGCCGCGGGACTATGGCTACACCTTC.

The chain couples TRBV4-3 to TRBJ2-1; no clear D gene. The germline CDR1 and CDR2 sequences are LGHNA and YSLEER. The CDR3 sequence is 14 residues long. V gave up 0 bases and J gave up 6 bases, with 9 bases separating them. The CDR3 is CASSQDTSSNEQFF. CDR3 DNA sequence: TGCGCCAGCAGCCAAGATACCAGTTCCAATGAGCAGTTCTTC.

This chain uses TRBV27 with TRBJ2-1, with TRBD2 identical over 9 bases. Germline assignment: CDR1 MNHEY and CDR2 SMNVEV (reference sequence). This CDR3 has 16 residues. The trim removed 1 base at V and 5 bases at J, leaving 6 bases unmatched. DNA of the CDR3: TGTGCCAGCAGTTTATTGGCTAGCGGGATTCACAATGAGCAGTTCTTC. Amino acids: CASSLLASGIHNEQFF.

The rearrangement joins TRBV7-6 to TRBJ2-7; TRBD1 matches 7 bases. The CDR3 length is 15 residues. Trimming at V came to 5 bases and at J to 7 bases, leaving 14 bases not matched to a gene. Germline CDR1 is SGHVS and CDR2 is FNYEAQ. The CDR3 DNA sequence: TGTGCCAGCAGCCTTGGGACAGTCGGCTTGACGGAGCAGTACTTC. It codes for CASSLGTVGLTEQYF.

The J gene is TRBJ2-3, the V gene TRBV30; tentatively, D is TRBD1 (5 bases). V was trimmed by 3 bases and J by 5 bases, leaving 15 bases between them. The CDR3 covers 14 residues. Germline V gene sequence: CDR1 GTSNPN, CDR2 SVGIG (reference sequence). CDR3 protein: CAWRGALALDTQYF. CDR3 DNA: TGTGCCTGGAGAGGGGCCCTTGCTTTAGATACGCAGTATTTT. The full variable domain, rest sourced from reference TRBV30 and TRBJ2-3, is SQTIHQWPATLVQPVGSPLSLECTVEGTSNPNLYWYRQAAGRGLQLLFYSVGIGQISSEVPQNLSASRPQDRQFILSSKKLLLSDSGFYLCAWRGALALDTQYFGPGTRLTVL.

This sequence joins TRBV11-2 and TRBJ2-7; D might be TRBD1 (6 bases). CDR3 length: 15 residues. Germline V gene sequence: CDR1 SGHAT, CDR2 FQNNGV. Trimming took off 5 bases at V and 5 bases at J, with 19 bases between the two ends. This chain's CDR3 is CASSPIYRVRHEQYF. Written as DNA, the CDR3 is TGTGCCAGCAGCCCGATTTACAGGGTTCGACACGAGCAGTACTTC.

Written as DNA, the CDR3 is TGTGCCAGCAGTTTGGGGGGGGATCAGCCCCAGCATTTT. Translation gives CASSLGGDQPQHF. V is TRBV28 and J is TRBJ1-5; perhaps TRBD1 as D (5 bases). Germline V gene lookup returns CDR1 MDHEN and CDR2 SYDVKM. With 3 bases removed from V and 5 bases from J, the gap between germline ends came to 8 bases. The CDR3 spans 13 residues.

CDR3 coding DNA: TGTGCCAGCAGGCGAAACAATGAGCAGTTCTTC. Encoded protein: CASRRNNEQFF. The chain combines TRBV27 with TRBJ2-1; D is ambiguous. CDR1 and CDR2 from the germline V gene are MNHEY and SMNVEV (reference sequence). The V end was cut by 6 bases, the J end by 5 bases, with 5 bases between. The CDR3 is 11 residues long.

The chain combines TRBV5-1 with TRBJ2-3; 14 nucleotides agree with TRBD2. The V gene's germline CDR1 is SGHRS and CDR2 YFSETQ. V lost 4 bases, J lost 0 bases, and 10 bases stayed unmatched. This CDR3 region has 19 residues. This CDR3 reads CASSRRLAGGRDSTDTQYF. In DNA form, the CDR3 reads TGCGCCAGCAGCCGGCGACTAGCGGGAGGGCGGGATAGCACAGATACGCAGTATTTT.

This clone was observed once. V is TRBV2 and J is TRBJ1-5, with D possibly TRBD1 on 5 matching bases. Germline CDR1 is SNHLY and CDR2 is FYNNEI. V gave up 7 bases and J gave up 3 bases, with 13 bases separating them. The CDR3 spans 14 residues. CDR3 loop: CASTLQGNNQPQHF. In DNA form, the CDR3 reads TGTGCCAGCACGCTCCAGGGAAACAATCAGCCCCAGCATTTT.

The V gene is TRBV6-5, the J gene TRBJ2-2; a possible D gene is TRBD1 (5 bases). Germline V gene data show CDR1 as MNHEY and CDR2 as SVGAGI. This CDR3 has 15 residues. Deletions cut 8 bases from V and 1 base from J, with 14 bases between. CDR3 DNA sequence: TGTGCCAGCTCGGGCGCAAGGGGGAACACCGGGGAGCTGTTTTTT. Its protein product is CASSGARGNTGELFF.

The chain carries TRBV4-3 and TRBJ1-2; possibly TRBD1 for D (6 bases). Germline V lookup: CDR1 LGHNA, CDR2 YSLEER. V was clipped by 4 bases and J by 0 bases, with 15 bases between them. CDR3 length: 16 amino acids. CDR3 amino acids: CASSLLGEGANYGYTF. In nucleotides, the CDR3 is TGCGCCAGCAGCCTCTTAGGGGAGGGGGCTAACTATGGCTACACCTTC.